Below, one TCR beta chain is given with its context. The clone's antigen remains unknown. No base quality values were provided; no much bigger clone lies one nucleotide off. The cohort was made up of 666 healthy bone marrow donors. At the time of sampling, every cohort member was nominally healthy, though immune exposures that went unrecorded were likely present. The donor tested CMV seropositive and was one of the 289 seropositive cohort members. A peripheral blood sample was provided by each donor, and peripheral blood mononuclear cells were used for TCR beta sequencing. The Qiagen DNeasy Blood Extraction Kit was used to extract genomic DNA from the blood cell samples. This sample is part of a study of cytomegalovirus exposure and HLA in healthy donors (dated by TCRdb to 2016 to 2017). About the investigation overall: In an earlier analysis of under 750 of the donors, under 300 Gb of sequence data and 120 million or so unique TCR beta sequences from 180 million or so T cells were reported. Among 398 genotyped donors of the cohort, an average of about 240,000 unique TCR beta nucleotide sequences were sequenced per donor, 15% to 20% of them non-productive. The study profiled the T cell repertoires of hundreds of subjects by immunosequencing and related them to cytomegalovirus serostatus. Rather than using new phenotypic data, the later analysis identified candidate immune exposures from TCR beta sequences and from how often those sequences occurred across donors. Along with the roughly 670-subject first cohort, a separate validation cohort of approximately 110 different subjects was used. The study aimed to test whether cataloging public T cell receptors could reveal signatures of past pathogen exposure. Among the roughly 380 genotyped donors, around 81% belonged to the genetic ancestry cluster associated with self-reported Caucasian donors. Donor age, sex, ethnicity and CMV serostatus were compiled together with the repertoire data. Approximately 300 gigabases of sequencing data and approximately 92 million unique TCR sequences made up an early release that covered some 640 HLA-typed donors. Typing coverage varied by locus: roughly 629-630 donors for A, B, C, DRB1 and DQB1; about 520 for DQA1; approximately 610 for DPA1; approximately 470 for DPB1. To predict cytomegalovirus infection status, the study brought together high-throughput TCR immunosequencing, statistical association of individual TCRs with disease status, and machine learning. About five DR-DQ haplotypes were handled as single units for association and clustering because linkage in the cohort was strong. All discovery cohort repertoires had been generated using a single sequencing platform. In an earlier analysis of over 550 of the donors, high-throughput TCR beta sequencing was used to judge whether each TCR beta V gene segment behaved as functional or pseudogenic. A later genetic analysis took genome-wide SNP genotypes for about three fifths of the roughly 700 donors and used that subset as a discovery cohort. Both class I and class II loci were covered by HLA typing, at four-digit resolution. A later analysis re-analyzed previously published TCR beta repertoires from 550 to 700 donors and added high-resolution HLA genotyping to study TCR occurrence patterns.

Results the study describes overall, beyond this receptor: In an earlier analysis of about 600 of the donors, most TCR beta V segments appeared in productive rearrangements about 87% or about 30% of the time, broadly matching IMGT annotations. A later analysis reported that several top co-occurrence clusters appeared linked to parvovirus B19, influenza, CMV and Epstein-Barr virus. In vitro tests confirmed that a few of the cytomegalovirus-associated TCR beta chains recognize cytomegalovirus antigens. In a later genetic analysis, a missense DCLRE1C variant was associated with V-gene and J-gene trimming of TCR beta chains, and the association was replicated in an independent cohort. Because HLA typing was missing for some donors at each locus, association tests included only the typed subset. A cluster of highly shared sequence variants was judged likely to represent a technical artifact of the sequencing pipeline. In a later analysis, HLA-associated TCR beta chains showed more clonal expansion and lower generation probabilities than non-associated chains that were equally common. The authors suggested that the approach could potentially be generalized to other disease states and immunological phenotypes. In a later analysis, TCR association rates were found to vary across HLA loci, with the most associated TCRs seen for DRB1 alleles and the fewest for HLA-C alleles. Most TCR sequences were observed very rarely across donors, whereas some public TCRs were present in many individuals. The presence/absence analyses assumed that sequencing depth was roughly uniform across donors, and that assumption may not be true. When HLA alleles, especially DR and DQ, strongly co-occurred, attributing TCR associations to individual alleles was difficult. According to a later analysis, most CMV-associated TCR beta chains appeared to be HLA-restricted, and the HLA associations seemed to be driven largely by CMV exposure. In a later analysis, around 15,000 TCR beta sequences were associated with specific HLA alleles at a false discovery rate of 0.05. A further reported finding was that TCR beta sequences accurately predicted the HLA-A and HLA-B alleles for most subjects in the first cohort. In this cohort, only TCR beta chains were sequenced, and detectable features were limited by the absence of alpha or paired-chain data. Because the 87-base-pair reads could not distinguish some IMGT-functional V segments, including TRBV6-2 and TRBV6-3, those segments were excluded. For the cohort, immune exposure information was limited to CMV serostatus. Approximately 16 rarely observed V segments, including chromosome 9 orphons, were excluded from the earlier analysis of some 590 of the donors because counts were too low. According to a later genetic analysis, donors in an Asian-associated ancestry cluster had fewer N-insertions in productive TCRs than the roughly 670-donor mean. Linkage disequilibrium might explain the correlated functional status among segregating V segments, but an unknown experimental factor could not be excluded. In both the original and validation cohorts, the classifier was reported to diagnose cytomegalovirus status with high specificity and sensitivity. The study gave a list of under 200 TCR beta chains associated with cytomegalovirus.

Library construction relied on the immunoSEQ multiplex PCR assay. For the multiplex PCR, a mixture combining 60 forward primers for TCR Vbeta segments and 13 reverse primers for TCR Jbeta segments was used. A multiplex PCR assay on genomic DNA amplified the CDR3 region of rearranged TCR beta genes. The amplified TCR beta libraries were sequenced on the Illumina HiSeq System as 87-base-pair reads. From the authors' description of their analysis: Across the 500 to 750 repertoires, a later analysis counted 78 million or so unique TCR beta chains, roughly 11 million of which were shared by at least two donors. Raw reads were error-corrected and collapsed into unique sequences by a nearest-neighbor algorithm in which closely related sequences were merged to remove PCR and sequencing errors. Alignment of CDR3 sequences to IMGT reference sequences was used to assign V, D and J gene segments. For a sequence to be retained, a match of at least six nucleotides to both a V gene segment and a J gene segment was required. A rearrangement counted as productive if the CDR3 had no stop codons and remained in frame with V and J, and every other rearrangement counted as non-productive. Following IMGT convention, CDR3 was defined as the stretch from the second conserved V-encoded cysteine to the conserved J-encoded phenylalanine. Sequences without an unambiguous match to a single V gene segment were excluded from the earlier analysis of about 640 of the donors. In an earlier analysis of 450 to 700 of the donors, V segments were called functional above 56.7% productive rearrangements and were called segregating when the between-donor standard deviation exceeded 5%. To diagnose cytomegalovirus status from the catalog of TCR beta chain sequences, a statistical classification framework was built. V and J gene assignment, in a later analysis, came from comparing TCR nucleotide sequences with IMGT/GENE-DB human TR gene sequences. In a later analysis, CDR3 sequences and most-parsimonious VDJ recombination scenarios were assigned using the TCRdist pipeline. In a later analysis, every TCR beta chain was defined by the combination of its CDR3 amino acid sequence and its V-gene family, and reads without a unique V-gene family were dropped. As a way to deal with suspected cross-contamination and a sequencing artifact, a later analysis dropped 450 to 600 nucleotide sequences that were highly shared and had low generation probability. A later analysis calculated a clonal expansion index for each public chain from normalized within-repertoire ranks of inferred template counts. In a later analysis, generation probabilities were computed using a VDJ recombination model fitted to out-of-frame rearrangements, and the results were checked against IGoR. In a later analysis, hypergeometric tests were used to score TCR-TCR, TCR-HLA and TCR-CMV co-occurrence, with a repertoire-size bias correction applied to TCR pairs. In a later analysis, false discovery rates were estimated by permuting HLA or CMV assignments 20 times. In a later analysis, co-occurring TCRs were grouped using DBSCAN, and TCRdist sequence similarity was added for clustering within HLA-allele-positive subsets. Repertoires with fewer than 30,000 or more than 120,000 public chains were left out of co-occurrence clustering, as were about five repertoires with anomalous nucleotide sharing. The clones in this table, taken by TCRdb from immuneACCESS, are in-frame only. Not every clone is retained; where verified, under half of the shortfall comes from an unresolved V gene, and the cause of the rest is unknown. D and trimming come from the DNA, and the V and J calls and clone size come from that table. In all, the sample holds around 190,000 clones, and around 80% of those were seen once. 4.4% of the sample is held by the ten biggest clonotypes.

The germline V and J ends show losses of 0 bases and 3 bases respectively, and no gene match explains 6 bases of the junction. CDR1 and CDR2 are read off the germline V gene as SGDLS and YYNGEE. CDR3 length: 15 amino acids, cysteine to phenylalanine. Only the CDR3 part of the read is kept: 45 bases, read in frame from the first base. The source is a woman in her 30s in good health and CMV-seropositive. Recombination joined TRBV9 with TRBJ2-7, with TRBD1 identical over 7 junction bases. The sample was PBMCs. The CDR3 has the sequence CASSVGGTENYEQYF. The nucleotide sequence is TGTGCCAGCAGCGTAGGGGGGACAGAGAACTACGAGCAGTACTTC.